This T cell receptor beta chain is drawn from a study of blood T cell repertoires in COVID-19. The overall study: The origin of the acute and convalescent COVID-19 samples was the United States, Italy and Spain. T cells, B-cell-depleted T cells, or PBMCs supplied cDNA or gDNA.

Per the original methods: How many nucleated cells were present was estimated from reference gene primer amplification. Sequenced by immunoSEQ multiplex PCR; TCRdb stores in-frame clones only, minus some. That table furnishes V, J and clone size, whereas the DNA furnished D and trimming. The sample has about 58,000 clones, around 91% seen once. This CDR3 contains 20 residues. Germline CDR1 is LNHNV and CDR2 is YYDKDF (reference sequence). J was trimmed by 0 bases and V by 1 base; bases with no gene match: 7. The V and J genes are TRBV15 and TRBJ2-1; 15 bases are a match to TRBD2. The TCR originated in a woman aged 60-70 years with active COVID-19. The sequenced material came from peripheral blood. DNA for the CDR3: TGTGCCACCAGCAGAGCGGGACTAGCGGGGGGCATTAGCTCCTACAATGAGCAGTTCTTC. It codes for CATSRAGLAGGISSYNEQFF.